This TCR beta chain is from a study of response to subunit inactivated influenza vaccine. TCRdb reanalysed the RT-PCR reads using MiXCR and keeps one entry per CDR3 protein. The data show 530,000 or so distinct CDR3 sequences, 12% to 15% seen once. This CDR3 has 15 amino acids. The V end was cut by 4 bases, the J end by 2 bases, with 12 bases between. From germline, CDR1 is SGHRS and CDR2 YFSETQ. The V call is TRBV5-1, the J call TRBJ2-2, with a possible D match to TRBD2 (5 bases). This sequence originates from a man between 50 and 59 years old who received an inactivated influenza vaccine. The source material was PBMCs from blood, sampled about 11 days after vaccination. The CDR3 bases are TGCGCCAGCAGCCCGACTACGACAAACACCGGGGAGCTGTTTTTT. It is translated as CASSPTTTNTGELFF.